The subject of this entry is one T cell receptor (beta chain). This clonotype was detected ten times or more. Its antigen has not been determined. No per-base quality is available; no much larger clone lies one base away. The sample belongs to a study of blood T cells in healthy people across ages (dated by TCRdb to the mid-2010s). Notes on the research overall: Template switching captured roughly one uniquely barcoded TCR beta cDNA molecule per two T cells in model experiments. Using deep sequencing normalized with unique cDNA molecular identifiers, the study measured how TCR beta repertoire diversity changes with age. The donors were divided into four age groups: young (average around 15 years), middle-aged (about 40), aged (roughly 66) and long-lived (about 79). To avoid experimental bias, donors of different ages were distributed randomly across sequencing lanes. Two additional independent replicas of 1 million unique cDNA reads from the same blood draw were analyzed for two donors (one aged 18 to 30 and one aged 80 or older).

Beyond this particular receptor, the publication reports: The CMV infection status of donors was not known, potentially confounding age-related changes in expanded clonotypes. Observed TCR beta diversity per million T cells fell roughly linearly with age, and a significant reduction was already apparent by age around 40. Estimates of total diversity from one million sequenced T cells were regarded as lower bounds and underestimates. Conclusive comparison of naive and antigen-experienced compartments was prevented by the profiling of bulk unsorted PBMCs. Compared with the aged group, the long-lived group had more naive CD4+ T cells, fewer expanded clones and increased TCR diversity, a pattern suggesting age selection. Observed TCR beta diversity correlated strongly with the percentage of naive T cells measured by flow cytometry.

Libraries came from 5' RACE. The sample was run on an Illumina HiSeq 2500. A second roughly 6 to 12 cycle PCR used a sample-barcoded 5' primer and a J-beta primer mix. Each TCR beta cDNA molecule received a unique molecular identifier from a template-switch 5' adaptor carrying 12 random nucleotides. Each sample yielded at least 3 million CDR3-containing paired-end reads. The Mint cDNA synthesis kit, primed by a TRBC-specific oligonucleotide, was used to synthesize first-strand cDNA from all RNA. Following uracil-DNA glycosylase treatment, a first 18-cycle PCR with universal primers M1SS and BC2_uni_R was performed on all cDNA. For the original study's pipeline: For normalization, 1 million high-quality reads were randomly selected from each sample, with every read carrying a distinct molecular identifier. Reads sharing molecular identifiers were discarded rather than binned into consensus sequences. MiTCR, run with a Q25 quality threshold and the strictest error-elimination algorithm, handled CDR3 identification, clonotype clustering and error correction. A nonparametric unseen species model with Euler transformation was used to estimate lower-bound total TCR beta diversity. TCRdb trimmed public reads at Q25 via fastp, called clones via MiXCR and kept in-frame beta chains. Each entry is one CDR3 protein sequence, shown with its most common DNA and genes. V and J calls and clone size were set by TCRdb, not the authors. In this sample the table shows more than 800,000 distinct CDR3 sequences, roughly 26% of which occur a single time. 15% to 20% of the sample is in the top ten clones.

Donors were 30 to 45 systemically healthy Caucasian individuals from Russia aged roughly 6 to 90 years. Ten milliliters of peripheral blood were drawn from each donor into EDTA-treated Vacutainer tubes. Ficoll-Paque density-gradient centrifugation was used to isolate PBMCs, with at least 7 million per sample. Trizol reagent was used to extract total RNA from PBMCs, with at least 5 micrograms per sample. For every donor, an aliquot of PBMCs went through flow cytometry to measure the percentages of naive CD45RAhigh/CD27high T cells. The receptor comes from a woman at least 80 years old in good health. The sample taken for sequencing was blood.

Here is the DNA: TGCAGTGCTCGGGGTGGCGGGGGGGCCGGTGAGCAGTTCTTC. It specifies CSARGGGGAGEQFF. The rearrangement joined TRBV20-1 to TRBJ2-1; 9 central bases correspond to TRBD2. V is cut back by 5 bases and J by 9 bases, with 11 bases in the junction unmatched. Including cysteine and phenylalanine, the CDR3 has 14 amino acids. Solely the CDR3 DNA is kept, with 42 bases framed from the first base. CDR1 DFQATT and CDR2 SNEGSKA were looked up in the germline V gene (reference sequence).